A selection of T cell receptor beta chains follows, all from one sample in a study of blood T cell repertoires in COVID-19. Only in-frame clones appear in the TCRdb table, and some are missing; sequencing was by immunoSEQ multiplex PCR. In the table there are tens of thousands of clones, 65% to 90% of which are singletons. Material: peripheral blood. The source is a man aged 55 to 70 with acute or convalescent COVID-19. CDR3s leave out the opening cysteine and the closing phenylalanine or tryptophan.

v_call cdr3_aa
TRBV28 ASMGGKETQY
TRBV27 ASSPSQGKVAEAF
TRBV2 ASRGDRGGRNIQY
TRBV30 AWSVQRLAGREQF
TRBV6-6 ASSSPERVNSPLH
TRBV9 ASSPRGSVPYEQY
TRBV20-1 SASSQRDQLHTQY
TRBV6-5 ASSSEGRANEKLF
TRBV3-1/TRBV3-2 ASSQRQPTNEKLF
TRBV9 ASSVVSGGTNEQF
TRBV19 ASSPGGRNYGYT
TRBV4-2 ASSQPRTGYGYT
TRBV6-5 ASSPYTGELF
TRBV3-1/TRBV3-2 ASSQGGDSPLH
TRBV5-1 ASSSTGEATNYGYT
TRBV19 ASSSGQQIWETQY
TRBV5-1 ASSGQGAFVYEQY
TRBV6-1 ASSGRLAGEKVPYNEQF
TRBV27 ASSLYRENQPQH
TRBV6-5 ASRLRYNSPLH
TRBV29-1 SVDRAGGPNEQF
TRBV5-8 ASSLLDEDRVANYGYT
TRBV6-5 ASSSDRGPTYEQY
TRBV5-5 ASSLSRGDYNEQF
TRBV5-6 ASSRGEYTGELF
TRBV3-1/TRBV3-2 ASSPSGGNQPQH
TRBV11-2 ASRETTVALGGYT
TRBV5-5 ASSLGTGGYT
TRBV19 ASSLRTTRVNQPQH
TRBV19 ASSSLAGGKTGELF
TRBV27 ASTRDRDGEQF